The rows below give T cell receptor beta chains drawn from one sample of a study of CD8 T cells in ankylosing spondylitis. TCRdb re-derived calls from the 5' RACE reads in MiXCR, one entry per CDR3 protein. The sample shows roughly 700,000 distinct CDR3 sequences, around 17% of them seen only once. Sequencing was done on a sample of blood, either unsorted or a sorted T cell fraction (not recorded which). The receptors come from a male donor with ankylosing spondylitis. The CDR3 runs from the conserved cysteine through the conserved F or W. The D gene is left open where the match is weak. Where a row states a size, it is once, few, many or the class of an expanded clone; other rows omit it.

clone_size	v_call	d_call	j_call	cdr3_aa	cdr3_nt
-	TRBV7-8	-	TRBJ2-2	CASSLAKGGNTGELFF	TGTGCCAGCAGCTTAGCCAAGGGGGGGAACACCGGGGAGCTGTTTTTT
few	TRBV20-1	TRBD1	TRBJ1-5	CSAGSTGANQPQHF	TGCAGTGCTGGCAGTACAGGGGCCAATCAGCCCCAGCATTTT
few	TRBV12-3/TRBV12-4	-	TRBJ2-7	CASSENDEQYF	TGTGCCAGCAGTGAGAATGACGAGCAGTACTTC
-	TRBV12-3/TRBV12-4	-	TRBJ1-6	CASSLGRGENSPLHF	TGTGCCAGCAGCCTCGGGCGCGGGGAAAATTCACCCCTCCACTTT
many	TRBV5-1	-	TRBJ2-5	CASSLFGGSQETQYF	TGCGCCAGCAGCTTGTTCGGCGGCTCCCAAGAGACCCAGTACTTC
many	TRBV5-6	TRBD2	TRBJ2-2	CASSGGGPANTGELFF	TGTGCCAGCAGCGGGGGGGGACCCGCGAACACCGGGGAGCTGTTTTTT
few	TRBV20-1	TRBD1	TRBJ2-7	CSARTGGGYEQYF	TGCAGTGCCAGGACAGGGGGTGGGTACGAGCAGTACTTC
-	TRBV20-1	-	TRBJ2-6	CSTRALRSGANVLTF	TGCAGTACCCGGGCTTTACGCTCTGGGGCCAACGTCCTGACTTTC
-	TRBV20-1	-	TRBJ2-1	CSAREINEQFF	TGCAGTGCTAGAGAGATCAATGAGCAGTTCTTC
few	TRBV24-1	TRBD1	TRBJ1-1	CATSGFGGTGETFF	TGTGCCACCAGTGGCTTTGGTGGGACAGGGGAAACTTTCTTT
few	TRBV12-3/TRBV12-4	-	TRBJ2-3	CASSFYHPSLAETDTQYF	TGTGCCAGCAGTTTTTATCACCCCTCTCTAGCCGAAACAGATACGCAGTATTTT
few	TRBV28	-	TRBJ1-4	CASSLGQTEKLFF	TGTGCCAGCAGTTTAGGGCAGACTGAAAAACTGTTTTTT
few	TRBV15	TRBD2	TRBJ2-2	CATSRQLAGNTGELFF	TGTGCCACCAGCAGGCAACTAGCGGGAAACACCGGGGAGCTGTTTTTT
-	TRBV20-1	TRBD2	TRBJ2-1	CSARDLAGRSYNEQFF	TGCAGTGCTAGAGATCTAGCGGGGCGCTCCTACAATGAGCAGTTCTTC
-	TRBV20-1	-	TRBJ2-1	CSARESGSSYNEQFF	TGCAGTGCTAGAGAGAGCGGCAGCTCCTACAATGAGCAGTTCTTC
-	TRBV20-1	TRBD2	TRBJ2-1	CSASPSGDWGEQFF	TGCAGTGCTAGTCCTAGCGGGGATTGGGGTGAGCAGTTCTTC